This entry is about one TCR beta chain. The antigen remains unidentified. CD45RO/CCR7/CD25/CD127/CD95/CD27 sorting isolated CD4+ naive, central memory, regulatory and stem cell-like memory cells. Sequencing targeted expressed TCRB transcripts, as all isolated RNA had been reverse transcribed. Samples of naive, central memory and regulatory T cells yielded a mean of around 3.7 million reads. Clones were sequenced by immunoSEQ multiplex PCR, and TCRdb holds only the in-frame ones, with some missing. The sample lists under 350,000 clones; around 7.8% were seen once. The sample is drawn from a study of beta chain features in type 1 diabetes. General study points: The study found fewer insertions and more deletions at VDJ junctions in type 1 diabetes patients. In the patient group, naive, central memory and Treg TCRB repertoires seemed more alike than in the healthy donor group.

Material: central memory CD4+ T cells from blood. This TCR derives from a young woman in good health.

CDR3 DNA sequence: TGTGCCAGCTCACCACTCAAGGAACTGTTTTTT. Residues: CASSPLKELFF. V gene TRBV18 combines with J gene TRBJ1-4; D is uncertain. The CDR3 is 11 amino acids. Trimming shortened V by 1 base and J by 12 bases, and 6 bases separated the two germline ends. The germline gives CDR1 KGHSH, CDR2 LQKENI.